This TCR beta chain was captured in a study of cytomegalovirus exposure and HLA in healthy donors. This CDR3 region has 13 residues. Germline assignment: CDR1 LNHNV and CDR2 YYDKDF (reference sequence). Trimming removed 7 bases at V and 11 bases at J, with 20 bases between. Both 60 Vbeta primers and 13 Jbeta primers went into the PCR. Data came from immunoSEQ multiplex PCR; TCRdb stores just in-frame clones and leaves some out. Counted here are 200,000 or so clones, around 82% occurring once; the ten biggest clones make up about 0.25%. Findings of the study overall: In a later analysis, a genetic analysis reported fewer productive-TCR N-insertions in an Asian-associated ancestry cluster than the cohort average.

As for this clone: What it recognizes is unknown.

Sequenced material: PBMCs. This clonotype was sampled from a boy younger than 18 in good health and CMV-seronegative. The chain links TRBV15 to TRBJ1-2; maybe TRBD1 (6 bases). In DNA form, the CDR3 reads TGTGCCACCACCTCGTTAGGGGGGGTTAAGTACACCTTC. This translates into CATTSLGGVKYTF.